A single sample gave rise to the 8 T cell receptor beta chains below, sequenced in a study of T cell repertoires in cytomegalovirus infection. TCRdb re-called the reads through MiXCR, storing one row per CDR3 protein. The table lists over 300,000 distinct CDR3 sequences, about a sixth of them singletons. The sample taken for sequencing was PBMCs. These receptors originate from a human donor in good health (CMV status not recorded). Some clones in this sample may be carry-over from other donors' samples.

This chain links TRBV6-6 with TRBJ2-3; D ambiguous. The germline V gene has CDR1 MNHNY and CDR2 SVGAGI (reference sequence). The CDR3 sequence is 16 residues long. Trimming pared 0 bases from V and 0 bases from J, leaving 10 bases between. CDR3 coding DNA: TGTGCCAGCAGTTACTCTAGAATAACTAGCACAGATACGCAGTATTTT. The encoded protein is CASSYSRITSTDTQYF.

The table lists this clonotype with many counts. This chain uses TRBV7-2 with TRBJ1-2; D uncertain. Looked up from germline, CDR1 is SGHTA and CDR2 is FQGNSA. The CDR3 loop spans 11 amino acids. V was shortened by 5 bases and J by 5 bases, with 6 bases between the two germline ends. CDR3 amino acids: CASSGRYGYTF. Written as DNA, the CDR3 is TGTGCCAGCAGCGGGCGATATGGCTACACCTTC.

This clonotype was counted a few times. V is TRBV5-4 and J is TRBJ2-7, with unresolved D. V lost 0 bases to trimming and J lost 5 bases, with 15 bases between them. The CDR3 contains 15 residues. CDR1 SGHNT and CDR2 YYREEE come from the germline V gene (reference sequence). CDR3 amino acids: CASSLGISRVDEQYF. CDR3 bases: TGTGCCAGCAGCTTGGGGATTTCTCGGGTCGACGAGCAGTACTTC.

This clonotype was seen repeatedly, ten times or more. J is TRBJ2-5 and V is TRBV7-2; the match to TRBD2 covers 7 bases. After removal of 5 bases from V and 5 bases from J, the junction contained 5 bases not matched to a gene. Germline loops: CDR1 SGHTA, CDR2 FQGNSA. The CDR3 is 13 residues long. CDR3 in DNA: TGTGCCAGCAGCCGGGGGGTGAAGGAGACCCAGTACTTC. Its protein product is CASSRGVKETQYF. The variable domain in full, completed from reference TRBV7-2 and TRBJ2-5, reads GAGVSQSPSNKVTEKGKDVELRCDPISGHTALYWYRQSLGQGLEFLIYFQGNSAPDKSGLPSDRFSAERTGGSVSTLTIQRTQQEDSAVYLCASSRGVKETQYFGPGTRLLVL.

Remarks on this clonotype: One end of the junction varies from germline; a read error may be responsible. The DNA for the CDR3 is TGTGCCAGCAGCTCGATAGGGATCAATCAGCCCCAGCATTTT. This sequence encodes CASSSIGINQPQHF. The chain employs TRBV5-3 and TRBJ1-5, with D hard to call. TRBV5-3 is an ORF; its function is uncertain. The CDR3 is made up of 14 amino acids.

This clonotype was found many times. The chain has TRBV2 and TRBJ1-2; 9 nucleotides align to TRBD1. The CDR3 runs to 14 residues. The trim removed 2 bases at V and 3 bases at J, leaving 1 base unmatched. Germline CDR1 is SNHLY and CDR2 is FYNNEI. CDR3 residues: CASSETGGDYGYTF. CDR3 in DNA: TGTGCCAGCAGTGAAACAGGGGGCGACTATGGCTACACCTTC. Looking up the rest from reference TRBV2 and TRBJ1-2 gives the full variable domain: EPEVTQTPSHQVTQMGQEVILRCVPISNHLYFYWYRQILGQKVEFLVSFYNNEISEKSEIFDDQFSVERPDGSNFTLKIRSTKLEDSAMYFCASSETGGDYGYTFGSGTRLTVV.

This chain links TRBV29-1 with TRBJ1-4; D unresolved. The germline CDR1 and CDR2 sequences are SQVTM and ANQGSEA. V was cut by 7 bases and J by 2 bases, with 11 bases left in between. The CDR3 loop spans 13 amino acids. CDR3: CSARIGTNEKLFF. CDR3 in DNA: TGCAGCGCTCGTATCGGGACTAATGAAAAACTGTTTTTT.

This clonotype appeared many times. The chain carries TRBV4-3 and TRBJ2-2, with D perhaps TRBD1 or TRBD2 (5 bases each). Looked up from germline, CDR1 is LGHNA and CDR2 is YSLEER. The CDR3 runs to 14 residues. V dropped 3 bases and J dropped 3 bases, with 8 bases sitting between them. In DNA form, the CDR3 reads TGCGCCAGCAGCCAGGGGACCCACACCGGGGAGCTGTTTTTT. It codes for CASSQGTHTGELFF.